The 12 T cell receptor beta chains presented below share a single source sample, sequenced in a study of T cell responses to AZD1222 COVID-19 vaccine. The method was immunoSEQ multiplex PCR; TCRdb's version includes in-frame clones alone and lacks a portion of them. The sample yields about 86,000 clones, 78% seen once. This specimen was peripheral blood, taken on day 0 of AZD1222 vaccination. These receptors all come from an adult in good health.

The J gene is TRBJ2-3, the V gene TRBV9; weak D call: TRBD2 (6 bases). Per the germline V gene, CDR1 is SGDLS and CDR2 is YYNGEE. The CDR3 runs to 15 residues. V shed 0 bases and J shed 1 base, with 9 bases lying between them. CDR3 DNA: TGTGCCAGCAGCGTAGCGGCTAGCGGCACAGATACGCAGTATTTT. This encodes CASSVAASGTDTQYF.

CDR3 coding DNA: TGTGCCAGCAGTTTGGGGCAGGGTCTGGGGTCGGTTGATCAGCCCCAGCATTTT. Translated, it gives CASSLGQGLGSVDQPQHF. The chain joins TRBV28 to TRBJ1-5; D perhaps matches TRBD1 (5 bases). Germline CDR1 reads MDHEN; CDR2 reads SYDVKM. This CDR3 region has 18 residues. V lost 3 bases and J 5 bases, leaving 23 bases between the germline ends.

The chain recombines TRBV6-5 with TRBJ2-1, with TRBD1 matching 7 bases. J lost 3 bases, V lost 6 bases, and 5 bases had no gene match. CDR1 is MNHEY, CDR2 SVGAGI, per germline. The CDR3 extends over 14 amino acids. CDR3 in amino acids: CASRGRTGYNEQFF. DNA for the CDR3: TGTGCCAGCAGGGGACGGACAGGCTACAATGAGCAGTTCTTC.

In this sample, this clone turned up a few times. The V gene is TRBV3-1 (or the pseudogene TRBV3-2), the J gene TRBJ1-1; no reliable D call. CDR1 is LGHDT and CDR2 is YNNKEL in the germline V gene (reference sequence). V lost 0 bases and J lost 0, with 8 bases in between. The CDR3 runs 15 residues. The CDR3: CASSQDWELNTEAFF. The CDR3 DNA follows: TGTGCCAGCAGCCAAGATTGGGAGTTGAACACTGAAGCTTTCTTT.

V is TRBV4-1 and J is TRBJ2-7; 7 bases align to TRBD2. This CDR3 has 14 residues. From germline, CDR1 is MGHRA and CDR2 YSYEKL. V gave up 0 bases and J gave up 6 bases; unmatched junction bases: 5. DNA of the CDR3: TGCGCCAGCAGCCAAGAGGAGGGAGGGGTCGAGCAGTACTTC. Its translation is CASSQEEGGVEQYF.

The genes are TRBV28 and TRBJ2-7, with 8 nucleotides matching TRBD1. With 10 bases clipped from V and 6 bases from J, the junction kept 8 bases outside the gene matches. Germline-derived CDR1 and CDR2 are MDHEN and SYDVKM. The CDR3 extends over 12 amino acids. This CDR3 is CATSDRVSEQYF. In nucleotides, the CDR3 is TGTGCCACTTCGGACAGGGTGAGCGAGCAGTACTTC.

The gene calls are TRBV6-6 and TRBJ1-3; the D gene is possibly TRBD1 (6 bases). The CDR3 has 16 amino acids. Between the trimmed V and J ends, which lost 6 bases and 7 bases, there was a span of 22 bases. Germline-derived CDR1 and CDR2 are MNHNY and SVGAGI (reference sequence). The CDR3 nucleotides read TGTGCCAGCAGCAATGTAGGGGGACTGGAGCGTAACACCATATATTTT. Its translation is CASSNVGGLERNTIYF.

V is TRBV7-2 and J is TRBJ2-7; TRBD2 matches at 9 bases. With 1 base clipped from V and 1 base from J, the junction kept 2 bases outside the gene matches. CDR1 and CDR2 (germline): SGHTA, FQGNSA. This CDR3 comprises 15 residues. CDR3 nucleotide sequence: TGTGCCAGCAGCTTAGGGCTAGCGGGATCCTACGAGCAGTACTTC. Amino acids: CASSLGLAGSYEQYF.

The chain is built from TRBV9 and TRBJ1-5; 7 bases map to TRBD1. This CDR3 is 21 amino acids long. V gave up 0 bases and J gave up 0 bases; unmatched junction bases: 18. Per germline, CDR1 SGDLS and CDR2 YYNGEE. CDR3 sequence: CASSVASWTEGASYSNQPQHF. CDR3 DNA sequence: TGTGCCAGCAGCGTAGCTAGTTGGACAGAGGGGGCTTCTTATAGCAATCAGCCCCAGCATTTT.

The rearrangement links TRBV5-4 to TRBJ2-6, with unresolved D. This CDR3 comprises 17 residues. With 3 bases removed from V and 0 bases from J, the gap between germline ends came to 13 bases. Per the germline V gene, CDR1 is SGHNT and CDR2 is YYREEE (reference sequence). The chain's CDR3 is CASSSSFSLSGANVLTF. DNA for the CDR3: TGTGCCAGCAGCTCATCCTTCAGCCTCTCTGGGGCCAACGTCCTGACTTTC.

The rearrangement joins TRBV11-2 to TRBJ2-4; 13 bases agree with TRBD2. V lost 5 bases and J lost 7; bases outside the gene matches: 8. The CDR3 length is 16 residues. Germline loops: CDR1 SGHAT, CDR2 FQNNGV. The CDR3 DNA reads TGTGCCAGCAGCCCAGGACTAGCGGGAGCGTGGAACATTCAGTACTTC. Protein sequence: CASSPGLAGAWNIQYF.

The chain employs TRBV19 and TRBJ1-5; weak D call: TRBD1 (5 bases). Germline CDR1 is LNHDA and CDR2 is SQIVND (reference sequence). The CDR3 sequence is 15 residues long. The V and J ends lost 8 bases and 2 bases respectively, with 16 bases between them. CDR3 coding DNA: TGTGCCAGTCACGAAGGGGCTATGGGCAATCAGCCCCAGCATTTT. Amino acid sequence: CASHEGAMGNQPQHF.